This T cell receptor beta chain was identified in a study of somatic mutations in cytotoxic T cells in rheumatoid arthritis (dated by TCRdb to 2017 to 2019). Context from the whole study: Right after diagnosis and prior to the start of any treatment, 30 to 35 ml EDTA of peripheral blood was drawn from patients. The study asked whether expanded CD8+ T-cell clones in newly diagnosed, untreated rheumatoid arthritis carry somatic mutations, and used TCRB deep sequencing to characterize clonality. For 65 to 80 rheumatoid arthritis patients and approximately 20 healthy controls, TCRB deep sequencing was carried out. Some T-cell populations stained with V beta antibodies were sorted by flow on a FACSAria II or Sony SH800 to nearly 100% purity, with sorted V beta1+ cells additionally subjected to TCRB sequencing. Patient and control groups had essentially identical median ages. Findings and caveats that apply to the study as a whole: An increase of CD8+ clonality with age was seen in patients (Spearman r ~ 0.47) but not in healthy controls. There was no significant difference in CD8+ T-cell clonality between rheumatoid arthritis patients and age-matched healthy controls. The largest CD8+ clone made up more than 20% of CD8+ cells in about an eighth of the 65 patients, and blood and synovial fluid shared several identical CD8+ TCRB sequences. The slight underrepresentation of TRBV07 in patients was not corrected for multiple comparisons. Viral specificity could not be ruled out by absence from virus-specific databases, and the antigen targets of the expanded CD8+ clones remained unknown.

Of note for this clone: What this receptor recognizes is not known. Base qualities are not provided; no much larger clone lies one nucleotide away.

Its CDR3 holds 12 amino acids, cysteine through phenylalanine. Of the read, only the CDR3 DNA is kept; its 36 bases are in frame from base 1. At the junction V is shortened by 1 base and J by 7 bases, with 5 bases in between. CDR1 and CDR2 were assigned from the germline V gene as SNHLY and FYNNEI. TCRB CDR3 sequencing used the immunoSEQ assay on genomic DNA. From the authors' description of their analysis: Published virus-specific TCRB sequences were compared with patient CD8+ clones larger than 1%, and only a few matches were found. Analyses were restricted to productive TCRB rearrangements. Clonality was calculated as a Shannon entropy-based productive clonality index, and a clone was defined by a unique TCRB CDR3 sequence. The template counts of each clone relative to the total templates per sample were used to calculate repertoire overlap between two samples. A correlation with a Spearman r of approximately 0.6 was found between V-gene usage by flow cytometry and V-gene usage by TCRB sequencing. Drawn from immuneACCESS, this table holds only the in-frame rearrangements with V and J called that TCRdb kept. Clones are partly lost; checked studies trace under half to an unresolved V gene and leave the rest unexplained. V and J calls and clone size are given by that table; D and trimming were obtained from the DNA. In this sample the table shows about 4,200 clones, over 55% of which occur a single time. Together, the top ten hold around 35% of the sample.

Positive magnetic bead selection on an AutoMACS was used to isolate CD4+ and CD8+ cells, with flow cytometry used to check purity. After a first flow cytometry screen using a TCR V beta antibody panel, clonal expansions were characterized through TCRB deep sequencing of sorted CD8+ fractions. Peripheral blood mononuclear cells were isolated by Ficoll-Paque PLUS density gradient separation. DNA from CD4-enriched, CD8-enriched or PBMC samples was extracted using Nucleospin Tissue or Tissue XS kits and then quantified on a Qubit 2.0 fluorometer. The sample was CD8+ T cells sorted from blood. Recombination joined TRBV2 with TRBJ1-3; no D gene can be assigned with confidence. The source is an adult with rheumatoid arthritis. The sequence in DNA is TGTGCCAGCAGTGAAGGTCTCAACACCATATATTTT. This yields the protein CASSEGLNTIYF.